This T cell receptor (beta chain) was captured in a study of cytomegalovirus exposure and HLA in healthy donors. General observations from the study: V segments that were indistinguishable, TRBV6-2 and TRBV6-3 among them, were omitted from analysis. An analysis that was carried out later associated 15,000 to 20,000 TCR beta sequences with HLA alleles at 0.05 false discovery rate. In vitro, three CMV-associated chains proved specific for CMV antigens. Presence/absence analyses assumed roughly uniform sequencing depth across donors.

Remarks on this clone: The antigen remains unidentified.

Primers for the PCR totalled 60 Vbeta and 13 Jbeta. Clones were sequenced by immunoSEQ multiplex PCR, and TCRdb holds only the in-frame ones, with some missing. The sample contains around 140,000 clones, 75% to 90% of which appear only once. Between the trimmed V and J ends, which lost 3 bases and 1 base, there was a span of 11 bases. In germline, CDR1 is MDHEN, CDR2 SYDVKM. The CDR3 consists of 15 residues. The chain links TRBV28 to TRBJ2-3; the D gene is possibly TRBD1 (6 bases). The sequenced sample was PBMCs. This clonotype originated in a man aged 35 to 55 in good health and CMV-seronegative. CDR3 in amino acids: CASSLRTVGTDTQYF. The CDR3 DNA sequence: TGTGCCAGCAGTTTGAGGACAGTGGGCACAGATACGCAGTATTTT.